This TCR beta chain came from a study of CD8 T cells in ankylosing spondylitis. General observations from the study: As reported, disease-linked clones showed significant enrichment in matched ankylosing spondylitis synovial fluid. Earlier literature documents some of the motif variants in reactive arthritis synovial fluid and blood. Blood from ankylosing spondylitis patients appeared to carry a characteristic roughly 8-variant TCR beta motif. In peripheral blood, disease-linked CD8+ clones occurred at relatively low frequencies.

Making the TCR beta libraries involved quantitative 5'-RACE with molecular barcodes. MiXCR, run by TCRdb on the 5' RACE reads, gives a single entry per CDR3 protein. Altogether some 450,000 distinct CDR3 sequences are present, about 15% being singletons, with the ten largest covering under 1.2%. Points on this clonotype: Its specificity is unknown.

From germline, CDR1 is MNHEY and CDR2 SMNVEV (reference sequence). Trimming shortened V by 5 bases and J by 3 bases, and 11 bases separated the two germline ends. This CDR3 has 14 residues. This chain joins TRBV27 and TRBJ1-5; the D gene is possibly TRBD1 (6 bases). Specimen: blood, either unsorted or a sorted T cell fraction (not recorded which). This sequence originates from a male donor with ankylosing spondylitis. The CDR3 bases are TGTGCCAGCAGTCCGAGACAGGTCAATCAGCCCCAGCATTTT. This codes for CASSPRQVNQPQHF.